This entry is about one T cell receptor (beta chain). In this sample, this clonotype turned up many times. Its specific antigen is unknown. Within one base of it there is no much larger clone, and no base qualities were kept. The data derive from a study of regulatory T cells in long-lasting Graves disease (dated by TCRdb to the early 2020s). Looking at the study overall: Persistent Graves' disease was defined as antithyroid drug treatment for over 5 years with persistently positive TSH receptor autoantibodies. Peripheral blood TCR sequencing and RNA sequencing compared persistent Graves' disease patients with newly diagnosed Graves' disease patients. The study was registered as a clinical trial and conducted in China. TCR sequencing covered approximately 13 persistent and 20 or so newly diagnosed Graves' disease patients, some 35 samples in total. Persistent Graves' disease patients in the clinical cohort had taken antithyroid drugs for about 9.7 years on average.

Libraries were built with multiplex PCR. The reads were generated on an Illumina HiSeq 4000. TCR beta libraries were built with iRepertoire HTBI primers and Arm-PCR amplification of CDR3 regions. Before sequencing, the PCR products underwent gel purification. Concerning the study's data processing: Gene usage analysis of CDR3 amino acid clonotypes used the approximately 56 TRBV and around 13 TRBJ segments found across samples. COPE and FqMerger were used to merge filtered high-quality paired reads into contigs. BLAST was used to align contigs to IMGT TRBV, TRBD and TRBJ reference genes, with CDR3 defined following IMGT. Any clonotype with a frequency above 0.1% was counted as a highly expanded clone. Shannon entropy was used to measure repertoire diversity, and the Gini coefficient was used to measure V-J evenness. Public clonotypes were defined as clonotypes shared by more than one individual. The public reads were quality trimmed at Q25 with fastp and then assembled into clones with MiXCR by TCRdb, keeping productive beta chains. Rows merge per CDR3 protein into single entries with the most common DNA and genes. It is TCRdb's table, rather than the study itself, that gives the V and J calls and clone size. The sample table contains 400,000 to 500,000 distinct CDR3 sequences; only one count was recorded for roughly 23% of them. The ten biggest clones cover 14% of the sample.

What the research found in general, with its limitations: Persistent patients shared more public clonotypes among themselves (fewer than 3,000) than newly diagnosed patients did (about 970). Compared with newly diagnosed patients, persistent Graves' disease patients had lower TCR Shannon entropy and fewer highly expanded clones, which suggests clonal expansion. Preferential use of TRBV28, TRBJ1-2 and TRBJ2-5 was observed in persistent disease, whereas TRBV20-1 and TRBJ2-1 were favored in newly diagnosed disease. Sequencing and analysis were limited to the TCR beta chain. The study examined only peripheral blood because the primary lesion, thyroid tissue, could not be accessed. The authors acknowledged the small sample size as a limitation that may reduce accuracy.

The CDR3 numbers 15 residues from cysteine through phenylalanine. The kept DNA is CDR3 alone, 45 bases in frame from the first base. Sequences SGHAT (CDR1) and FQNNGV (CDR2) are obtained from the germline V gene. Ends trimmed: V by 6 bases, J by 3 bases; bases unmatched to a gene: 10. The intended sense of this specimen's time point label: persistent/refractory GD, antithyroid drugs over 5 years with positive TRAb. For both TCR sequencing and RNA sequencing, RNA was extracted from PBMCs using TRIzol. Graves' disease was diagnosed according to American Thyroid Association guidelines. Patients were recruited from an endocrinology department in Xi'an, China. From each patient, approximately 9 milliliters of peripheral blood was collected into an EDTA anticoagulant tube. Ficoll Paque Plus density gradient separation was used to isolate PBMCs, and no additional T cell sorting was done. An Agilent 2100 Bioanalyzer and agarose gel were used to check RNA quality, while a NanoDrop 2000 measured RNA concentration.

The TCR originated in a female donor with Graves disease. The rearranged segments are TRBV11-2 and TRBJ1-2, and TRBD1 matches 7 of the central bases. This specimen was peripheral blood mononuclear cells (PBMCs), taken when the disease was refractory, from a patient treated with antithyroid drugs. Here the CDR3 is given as CASRPTGTAHYGYTF. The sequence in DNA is TGTGCCAGCAGACCTACCGGGACAGCCCACTATGGCTACACCTTC.